The TCR beta chain under discussion was sequenced for a study of cytomegalovirus exposure and HLA in healthy donors. A word on this clone: Its antigen remains unknown.

Germline V gene lookup returns CDR1 SGHKS and CDR2 YYEKEE (reference sequence). V lost 0 bases and J lost 5, with 11 bases in between. The CDR3 runs to 14 residues. The data were produced by immunoSEQ multiplex PCR, yet TCRdb's version contains in-frame clones alone and is incomplete. This sample has about 350,000 clones; roughly 87% occur once, and the top ten carry about 1.2%. Study-wide points: With high specificity and sensitivity, the classifier reportedly diagnosed cytomegalovirus status. Most TCR sequences were seen very rarely across donors, but some public TCRs occurred in many. The authors listed some 160 TCR beta chains as cytomegalovirus-associated.

The receptor's source is a woman in her twenties or thirties in good health and CMV-seropositive. The sample consisted of PBMCs. The chain links TRBV5-5 to TRBJ2-5; perhaps TRBD2 as D (6 bases). CDR3 in amino acids: CASSLGLVVETQYF. The CDR3 DNA is TGTGCCAGCAGCTTGGGACTAGTCGTGGAGACCCAGTACTTC.